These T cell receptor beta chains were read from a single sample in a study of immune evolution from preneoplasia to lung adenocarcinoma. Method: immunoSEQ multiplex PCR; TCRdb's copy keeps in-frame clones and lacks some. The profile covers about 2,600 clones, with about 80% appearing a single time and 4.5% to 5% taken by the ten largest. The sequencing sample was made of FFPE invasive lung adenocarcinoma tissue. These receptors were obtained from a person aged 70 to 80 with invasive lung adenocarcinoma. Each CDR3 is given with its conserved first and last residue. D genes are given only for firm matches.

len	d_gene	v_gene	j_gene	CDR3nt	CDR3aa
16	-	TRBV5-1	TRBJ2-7	TGCGCCAGCAGCTTGGGAGGACAGTTGAGCTCCTACGAGCAGTACTTC	CASSLGGQLSSYEQYF
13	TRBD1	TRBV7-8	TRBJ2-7	TGTGCCAGCAGGATGACAGGGGGCTACGAGCAGTACTTC	CASRMTGGYEQYF
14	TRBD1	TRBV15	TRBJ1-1	TGTGCCACCGGGACAGGGGTGGAGGGCACTGAAGCTTTCTTT	CATGTGVEGTEAFF
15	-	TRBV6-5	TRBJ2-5	TGTGTCAGCAGTTTGACTTGGACGAAACAAGAGACCCAGTACTTC	CVSSLTWTKQETQYF
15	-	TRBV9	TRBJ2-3	TGTGCCAGCAGCTTGACGGACGGGGGCACAGATACGCAGTATTTT	CASSLTDGGTDTQYF
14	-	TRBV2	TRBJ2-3	TGTGCCAGCTCACTTCAGTTCCGCACAGATACGCAGTATTTT	CASSLQFRTDTQYF
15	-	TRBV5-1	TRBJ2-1	TGCGCCAGCAAAGGGAGCACCGGCTCCTACAATGAGCAGTTCTTC	CASKGSTGSYNEQFF
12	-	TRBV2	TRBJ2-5	TGTGCCAGCCAAACGACTCAAGAGACCCAGTACTTC	CASQTTQETQYF
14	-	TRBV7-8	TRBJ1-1	TGTGCCAGCAGCTTAGGACCGGCAAACACTGAAGCTTTCTTT	CASSLGPANTEAFF
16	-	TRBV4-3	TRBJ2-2	TGCGCCAGCAGCCAAGACAGGGGTCCGAACACCGGGGAGCTGTTTTTT	CASSQDRGPNTGELFF
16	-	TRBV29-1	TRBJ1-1	TGCAGCGTTTTGGGCGGGGAGATATACTTGGACACTGAAGCTTTCTTT	CSVLGGEIYLDTEAFF
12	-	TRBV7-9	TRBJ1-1	TGTGCCAGCAGCTTACGGCAGACTGAAGCTTTCTTT	CASSLRQTEAFF